A few counts support the clone carrying this TCR beta chain. The CDR3 totals 15 residues. Per germline, CDR1 KGHSH and CDR2 LQKENI. Trimming took 3 bases from V and 2 from J, leaving 11 bases between them. The data were obtained in a study of blood T cell repertoires in COVID-19. Across the study: In each case, the material was cDNA or gDNA derived from T cells, B-cell-depleted T cells, or PBMCs.

The participants were between about 18 and 90 years old and came from about two dozen US areas. Some clones are missing from TCRdb's copy, which holds only in-frame ones; the method was immunoSEQ multiplex PCR. The profile covers about 260,000 clones, with about 87% appearing a single time and over 3.5% taken by the ten largest. The sequenced sample consisted of PBMCs or T cells enriched from blood (not recorded which). The origin of this receptor is a woman younger than 45 with acute COVID-19. This sequence joins TRBV18 and TRBJ1-5; D not resolved. This CDR3 is CASSPDEGGNQPQHF. CDR3 coding DNA: TGTGCCAGCTCACCCGATGAGGGCGGCAATCAGCCCCAGCATTTT.